This is a list of T cell receptor beta chains from one sample in a study of CD8+ T cells in alopecia areata. Assay used: immunoSEQ multiplex PCR; TCRdb lists only in-frame clones, some missing. The sample yields about 140,000 clones, 86% seen once. This sample comprised CD8+ T cells sorted from blood, obtained at week 4, from a patient treated with tofacitinib. These receptor sequences come from a human donor with alopecia areata. Each CDR3 is given without its conserved first and last residue. Only part of the rows carry a size: once, few, many, or a class if the clone is expanded.

J gene: TRBJ2-2; clone size: few; V gene: TRBV27; CDR3 protein: ASSLTRDTGGDTGELF
J gene: TRBJ1-1; clone size: .; V gene: TRBV5-4; CDR3 protein: ASSPGQGKAEAF
J gene: TRBJ2-1; clone size: once; V gene: TRBV5-1; CDR3 protein: ASLELGRNEQF
J gene: TRBJ2-7; clone size: .; V gene: TRBV27; CDR3 protein: ASSLSSRQGAREQY
J gene: TRBJ2-2; clone size: .; V gene: TRBV29-1; CDR3 protein: SVVGARGTGELF
J gene: TRBJ2-7; clone size: once; V gene: TRBV29-1; CDR3 protein: SVETAQTYEQY
J gene: TRBJ2-7; clone size: .; V gene: TRBV7-2; CDR3 protein: ASSPFRGLGQGGEQY
J gene: TRBJ2-5; clone size: .; V gene: TRBV13; CDR3 protein: ASSLRSETQY
J gene: TRBJ2-7; clone size: .; V gene: TRBV10-3; CDR3 protein: AIRRTPLSEQY
J gene: TRBJ2-1; clone size: .; V gene: TRBV5-4; CDR3 protein: ASRAQAESSYNEQF
J gene: TRBJ2-7; clone size: once; V gene: TRBV5-1; CDR3 protein: ASSFRDGPYEQY
J gene: TRBJ1-2; clone size: .; V gene: TRBV14; CDR3 protein: ASSQVSGSSYGYT
J gene: TRBJ2-1; clone size: .; V gene: TRBV29-1; CDR3 protein: SAGGASGSRSYNEQF
J gene: TRBJ2-3; clone size: .; V gene: TRBV4-1; CDR3 protein: ASSQVATSGSYPSTDTQY
J gene: TRBJ1-5; clone size: once; V gene: TRBV19; CDR3 protein: ASSIESGDQPQH
J gene: TRBJ1-1; clone size: .; V gene: TRBV6-4; CDR3 protein: ASSVGVGSEAF
J gene: TRBJ1-1; clone size: .; V gene: TRBV4-1; CDR3 protein: ASSLGSGLDTEAF
J gene: TRBJ2-7; clone size: .; V gene: TRBV5-1; CDR3 protein: ASREPGQGYEQY
J gene: TRBJ1-4; clone size: .; V gene: TRBV27; CDR3 protein: ASSPSARDRDEKLF
J gene: TRBJ1-1; clone size: .; V gene: TRBV11-2; CDR3 protein: ASSSARELNTEAF
J gene: TRBJ1-5; clone size: .; V gene: TRBV6-6; CDR3 protein: ASNRGYNSNQPQH
J gene: TRBJ1-5; clone size: .; V gene: TRBV27; CDR3 protein: ASSLNADQPQH
J gene: TRBJ2-1; clone size: .; V gene: TRBV4-1; CDR3 protein: ASSSEISLQF
J gene: TRBJ2-3; clone size: .; V gene: TRBV7-9; CDR3 protein: ASSYSGGAATDTQY
J gene: TRBJ2-1; clone size: .; V gene: TRBV4-1; CDR3 protein: ASSQGFERHNEQF
J gene: TRBJ1-2; clone size: .; V gene: TRBV27; CDR3 protein: ASSLTRNRVDNYGYT
J gene: TRBJ2-1; clone size: once; V gene: TRBV27; CDR3 protein: ASSLGNPNEREQF
J gene: TRBJ2-4; clone size: once; V gene: TRBV6-5; CDR3 protein: ASSYGGGDYNIQY
J gene: TRBJ2-1; clone size: .; V gene: TRBV29-1; CDR3 protein: SVELGFFIVGRF
J gene: TRBJ2-1; clone size: .; V gene: TRBV30; CDR3 protein: AWQAGTSGQNEQF
J gene: TRBJ2-3; clone size: .; V gene: TRBV14; CDR3 protein: ASSQVLSGSLPDTQY
J gene: TRBJ2-6; clone size: .; V gene: TRBV27; CDR3 protein: ASKGYLAGGLSGANVLT
J gene: TRBJ2-1; clone size: .; V gene: TRBV9; CDR3 protein: ASSVVFGGSGDEQF
J gene: TRBJ2-1; clone size: .; V gene: TRBV29-1; CDR3 protein: SVAWQADEQF
J gene: TRBJ2-7; clone size: .; V gene: TRBV7-3; CDR3 protein: ASSPQGGYEQY
J gene: TRBJ2-2; clone size: .; V gene: TRBV9; CDR3 protein: ASGTEYTGELF